The 14 T cell receptor beta chains listed next were all sequenced from one sample in a study of cytomegalovirus exposure and HLA in healthy donors. With 60 Vbeta and 13 Jbeta primers, the PCR was carried out. Libraries were prepared by immunoSEQ multiplex PCR; TCRdb keeps only in-frame clonotypes and omits some of them. This table lists roughly 120,000 clones. Specimen: PBMCs. Every receptor here comes from a man aged 25-40 years in good health and CMV-seronegative.

The chain recombines TRBV6-5 with TRBJ2-7; possible D gene TRBD2, 6 bases. Germline-derived CDR1 and CDR2 are MNHEY and SVGAGI. This CDR3 has 13 amino acids. V was clipped by 6 bases and J by 7 bases, with 16 bases between them. CDR3: CASSRGRRGEQYF. The CDR3, as DNA: TGTGCCAGCAGCCGAGGACGGAGGGGAGAGCAGTACTTC.

The chain carries TRBV29-1 and TRBJ2-3, with D unresolved. The germline V gene encodes CDR1 SQVTM and CDR2 ANQGSEA. The CDR3 has 13 amino acids. V lost 4 bases to trimming and J lost 0 bases, with 8 bases between them. The CDR3 bases are TGCAGCGTTGGGGCACCTAGCACAGATACGCAGTATTTT. Translating gives CSVGAPSTDTQYF.

The chain is built from TRBV5-8 and TRBJ1-1, with a weak D call TRBD1 (6 bases). CDR3 size: 13 residues. The V end lost 2 bases, the J end lost 4 bases, and 9 bases lay between the germline ends. The germline gives CDR1 SGHTS, CDR2 YDEGEE. For the CDR3, the DNA is TGTGCCAGCAGCTTTCTCAGGGGCACTGAAGCTTTCTTT. Its translation is CASSFLRGTEAFF.

The chain links TRBV19 to TRBJ2-3, with 9 bases that match TRBD1. V gave up 6 bases and J gave up 0 bases; unmatched junction bases: 1. Germline loops: CDR1 LNHDA, CDR2 SQIVND (reference sequence). The CDR3 sequence is 14 residues long. The CDR3 loop reads CASRQGASTDTQYF. CDR3 DNA: TGTGCCAGTAGACAGGGGGCTAGCACAGATACGCAGTATTTT.

The chain combines TRBV4-1 with TRBJ2-5, with a possible D match to TRBD1 (6 bases). This CDR3 is 15 amino acids long. Germline V lookup: CDR1 MGHRA, CDR2 YSYEKL. The V end lost 1 base, the J end lost 2 bases, and 11 bases lay between the germline ends. The CDR3 nucleotides read TGCGCCAGCAGCCAAGTCCCGGGACATCAAGAGACCCAGTACTTC. Protein sequence: CASSQVPGHQETQYF.

The chain links TRBV7-3 to TRBJ2-3, with a weak D call TRBD1 (6 bases). Trimming pared 5 bases from V and 0 bases from J, leaving 12 bases between. CDR3 length: 15 amino acids. Germline lookup yields CDR1 SGHTA and CDR2 FQGTGA. CDR3 loop: CASSPIQGSTDTQYF. The DNA of the CDR3 is TGTGCCAGCAGCCCAATACAGGGTAGCACAGATACGCAGTATTTT.

The chain recombines TRBV19 with TRBJ2-3, with TRBD2 matching 9 bases. This CDR3 spans 15 amino acids. Germline V lookup: CDR1 LNHDA, CDR2 SQIVND (reference sequence). The ends lost 9 bases at V and 4 bases at J; junction bases unmatched: 11. CDR3 coding DNA: TGTGCCAGCCAGATAGCGGGAGAGGTGGCAGATACGCAGTATTTT. Translating it yields CASQIAGEVADTQYF.

The rearrangement links TRBV30 to TRBJ2-1; TRBD2 agrees at 7 bases. The CDR3 is made up of 14 amino acids. From germline, CDR1 is GTSNPN and CDR2 SVGIG (reference sequence). V was pared by 7 bases and J by 0 bases, with 6 bases of the junction left unmatched. The CDR3 reads CASTGGVSYNEQFF. The CDR3 region has the DNA TGTGCCTCAACGGGGGGAGTCTCCTACAATGAGCAGTTCTTC.

The J gene is TRBJ1-2, the V gene TRBV6-5; D ambiguous. V lost 6 bases to trimming and J lost 0 bases, with 14 bases between them. Germline V gene sequence: CDR1 MNHEY, CDR2 SVGAGI. This CDR3 region has 15 residues. The CDR3 reads CASSPRGAPNYGYTF. The CDR3 bases are TGTGCCAGCAGCCCGAGAGGAGCACCTAACTATGGCTACACCTTC.

This chain joins TRBV4-2 and TRBJ2-2, with D perhaps TRBD2 (6 bases). The germline V gene has CDR1 LGHNA and CDR2 YNFKEQ. The germline V and J ends were trimmed by 1 base and 8 bases, with 20 bases remaining between them. The CDR3 contains 17 residues. For the CDR3, the DNA is TGTGCCAGCAGCCAAGTTGTAGCGGATCTGACGCGGGGGGAGCTGTTTTTT. Translated: CASSQVVADLTRGELFF.

The genes are TRBV2 and TRBJ2-1; TRBD2 aligns across 7 bases. Germline lookup yields CDR1 SNHLY and CDR2 FYNNEI. CDR3 length equals 13 residues. The V and J ends lost 6 bases and 6 bases, in that order; junction bases with no gene match: 5. The CDR3 loop reads CASRYGRSNEQFF. In DNA form, the CDR3 reads TGTGCCAGCAGGTACGGGAGGAGCAATGAGCAGTTCTTC.

The V call is TRBV2, the J call TRBJ2-7; TRBD1 matches at 7 bases. Trimming at V came to 5 bases and at J to 5 bases, leaving 9 bases not matched to a gene. Germline V gene sequence: CDR1 SNHLY, CDR2 FYNNEI. The CDR3 length is 14 residues. As DNA, the CDR3 is TGTGCCAGCAGTCCCCACAACAGGGGTAACGAGCAGTACTTC. This sequence encodes CASSPHNRGNEQYF.

The chain combines TRBV4-1 with TRBJ2-7, with 10 bases identical to TRBD2. The CDR3 is made up of 16 amino acids. Per the germline V gene, CDR1 is MGHRA and CDR2 is YSYEKL. Trimming cost V 2 bases and J 2 bases; bases outside gene matches: 6. The CDR3: CASSQSGLAETYEQYF. DNA for the CDR3: TGCGCCAGCAGCCAATCTGGACTAGCGGAGACCTACGAGCAGTACTTC.

J is TRBJ2-7 and V is TRBV10-3, with D uncertain. Trimming stripped 5 bases from V and 4 bases from J, with 15 bases between. Germline lookup yields CDR1 ENHRY and CDR2 SYGVKD. The CDR3 totals 14 residues. The CDR3 spells CAISIGGSTYEQYF. CDR3 nucleotide sequence: TGTGCCATCAGTATTGGCGGCTCAACTTACGAGCAGTACTTC.